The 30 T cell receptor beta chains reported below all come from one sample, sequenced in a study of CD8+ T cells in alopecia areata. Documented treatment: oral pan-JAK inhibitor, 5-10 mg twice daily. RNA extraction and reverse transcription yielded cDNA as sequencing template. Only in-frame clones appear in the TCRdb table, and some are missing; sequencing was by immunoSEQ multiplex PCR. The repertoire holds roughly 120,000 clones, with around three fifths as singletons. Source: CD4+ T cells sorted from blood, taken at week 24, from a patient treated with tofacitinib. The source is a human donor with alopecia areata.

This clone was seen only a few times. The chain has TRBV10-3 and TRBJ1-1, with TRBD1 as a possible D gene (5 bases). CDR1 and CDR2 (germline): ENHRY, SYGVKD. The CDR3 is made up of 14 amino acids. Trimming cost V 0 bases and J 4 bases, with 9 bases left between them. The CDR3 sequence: CAISESQASTEAFF. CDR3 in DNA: TGTGCCATCAGTGAGTCACAGGCGTCCACTGAAGCTTTCTTT.

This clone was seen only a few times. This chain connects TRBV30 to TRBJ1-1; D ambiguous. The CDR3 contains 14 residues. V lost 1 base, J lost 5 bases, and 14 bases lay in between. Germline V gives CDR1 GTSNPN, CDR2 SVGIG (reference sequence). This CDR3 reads CAWSGAKGYTEAFF. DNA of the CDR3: TGTGCCTGGAGTGGGGCGAAGGGATATACTGAAGCTTTCTTT.

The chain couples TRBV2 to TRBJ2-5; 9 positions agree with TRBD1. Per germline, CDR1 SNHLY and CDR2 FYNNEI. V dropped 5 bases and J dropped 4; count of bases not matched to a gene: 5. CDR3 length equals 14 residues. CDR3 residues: CASSPRTGVETQYF. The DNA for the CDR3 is TGTGCCAGCAGTCCTCGGACAGGGGTAGAGACCCAGTACTTC. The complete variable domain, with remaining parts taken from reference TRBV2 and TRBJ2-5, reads EPEVTQTPSHQVTQMGQEVILRCVPISNHLYFYWYRQILGQKVEFLVSFYNNEISEKSEIFDDQFSVERPDGSNFTLKIRSTKLEDSAMYFCASSPRTGVETQYFGPGTRLLVL.

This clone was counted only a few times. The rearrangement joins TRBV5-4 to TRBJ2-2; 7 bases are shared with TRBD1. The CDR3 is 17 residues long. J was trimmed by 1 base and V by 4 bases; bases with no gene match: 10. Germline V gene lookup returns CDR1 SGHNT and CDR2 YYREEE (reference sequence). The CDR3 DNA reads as TGTGCCAGCAGCACTTTGACAGGGATGGAGAACACCGGGGAGCTGTTTTTT. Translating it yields CASSTLTGMENTGELFF.

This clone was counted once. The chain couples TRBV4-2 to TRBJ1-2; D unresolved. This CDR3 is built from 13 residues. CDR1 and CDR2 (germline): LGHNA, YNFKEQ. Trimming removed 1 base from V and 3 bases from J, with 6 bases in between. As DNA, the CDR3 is TGTGCCAGCAGCCAAGGGTTGGACTATGGCTACACCTTC. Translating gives CASSQGLDYGYTF.

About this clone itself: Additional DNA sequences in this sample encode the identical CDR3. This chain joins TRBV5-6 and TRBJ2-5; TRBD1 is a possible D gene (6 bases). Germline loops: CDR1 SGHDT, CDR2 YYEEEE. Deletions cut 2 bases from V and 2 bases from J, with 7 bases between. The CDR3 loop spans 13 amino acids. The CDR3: CASSLGQQETQYF. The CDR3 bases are TGTGCCAGCAGCTTAGGACAGCAAGAGACCCAGTACTTC.

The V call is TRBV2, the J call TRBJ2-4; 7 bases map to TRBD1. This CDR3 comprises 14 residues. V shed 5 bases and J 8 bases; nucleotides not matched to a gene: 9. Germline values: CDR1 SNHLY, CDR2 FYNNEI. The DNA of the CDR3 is TGTGCCAGCAGTAAGGGACAGCCTAGGCACATTCAGTACTTC. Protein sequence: CASSKGQPRHIQYF.

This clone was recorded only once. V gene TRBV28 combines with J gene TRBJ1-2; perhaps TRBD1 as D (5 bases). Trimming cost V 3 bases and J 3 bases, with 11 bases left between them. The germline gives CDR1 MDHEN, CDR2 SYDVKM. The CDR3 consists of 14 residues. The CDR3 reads CASSLDNLDYGYTF. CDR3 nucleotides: TGTGCCAGCAGTTTGGACAACCTAGACTATGGCTACACCTTC.

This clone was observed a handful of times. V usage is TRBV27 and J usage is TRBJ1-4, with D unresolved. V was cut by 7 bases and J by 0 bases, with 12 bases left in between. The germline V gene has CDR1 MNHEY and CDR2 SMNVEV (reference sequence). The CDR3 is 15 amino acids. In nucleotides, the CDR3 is TGTGCCAGCAAGGCGGCCGGATCAACTAATGAAAAACTGTTTTTT. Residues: CASKAAGSTNEKLFF.

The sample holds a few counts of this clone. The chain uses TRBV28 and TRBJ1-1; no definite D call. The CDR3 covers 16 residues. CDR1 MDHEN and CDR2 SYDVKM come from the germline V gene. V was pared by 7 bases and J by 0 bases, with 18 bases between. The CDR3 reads CASTVDSGKMNTEAFF. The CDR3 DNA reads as TGTGCCAGCACGGTCGACTCCGGGAAAATGAACACTGAAGCTTTCTTT.

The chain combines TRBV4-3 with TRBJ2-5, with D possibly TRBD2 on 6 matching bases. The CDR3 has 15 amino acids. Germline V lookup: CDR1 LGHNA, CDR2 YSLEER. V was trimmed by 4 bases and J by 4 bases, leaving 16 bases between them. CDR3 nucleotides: TGCGCCAGCAGCCTCGCTGTCGGGGGAGGAGAGACCCAGTACTTC. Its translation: CASSLAVGGGETQYF.

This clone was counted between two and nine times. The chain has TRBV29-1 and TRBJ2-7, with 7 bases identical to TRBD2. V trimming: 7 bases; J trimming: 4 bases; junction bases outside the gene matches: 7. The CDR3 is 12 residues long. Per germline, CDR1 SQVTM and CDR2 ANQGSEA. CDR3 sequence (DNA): TGCAGCGCCGGCGGGGGACGTTACGAGCAGTACTTC. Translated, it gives CSAGGGRYEQYF.

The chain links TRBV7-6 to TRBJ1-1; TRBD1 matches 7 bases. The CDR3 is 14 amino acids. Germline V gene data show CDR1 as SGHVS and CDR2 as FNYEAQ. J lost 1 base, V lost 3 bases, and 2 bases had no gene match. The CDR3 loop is CASSFGDRNTEAFF. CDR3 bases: TGTGCCAGCAGCTTTGGGGACAGGAACACTGAAGCTTTCTTT.

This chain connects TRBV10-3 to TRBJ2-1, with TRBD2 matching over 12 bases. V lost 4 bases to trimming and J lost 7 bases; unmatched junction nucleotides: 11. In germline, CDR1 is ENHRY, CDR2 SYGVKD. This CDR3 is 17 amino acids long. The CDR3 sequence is CAISGGVGLAGMNEQFF. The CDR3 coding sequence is TGTGCCATCAGTGGGGGCGTAGGACTAGCGGGGATGAATGAGCAGTTCTTC.

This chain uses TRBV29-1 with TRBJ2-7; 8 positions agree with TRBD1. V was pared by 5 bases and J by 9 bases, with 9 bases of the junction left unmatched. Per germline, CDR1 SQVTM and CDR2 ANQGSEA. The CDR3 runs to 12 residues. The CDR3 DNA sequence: TGCAGCGTTACCAACAGGGGGTCAACGCAGTACTTC. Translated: CSVTNRGSTQYF.

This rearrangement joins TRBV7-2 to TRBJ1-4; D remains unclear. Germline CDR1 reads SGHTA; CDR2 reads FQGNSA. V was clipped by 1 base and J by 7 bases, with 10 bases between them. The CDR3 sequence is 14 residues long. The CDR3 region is CASSLGGKGEKLFF. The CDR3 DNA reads TGTGCCAGCAGCTTAGGAGGGAAAGGTGAAAAACTGTTTTTT.

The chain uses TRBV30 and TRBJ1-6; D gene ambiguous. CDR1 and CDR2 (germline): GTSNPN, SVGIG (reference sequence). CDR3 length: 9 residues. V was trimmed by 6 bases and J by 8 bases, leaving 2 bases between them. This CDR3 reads CACDSPLHF. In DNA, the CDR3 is TGTGCCTGCGATTCACCCCTCCACTTT.

CDR3 DNA: TGTGCCAGCAGCCTTTATCGAGCGGGGGGTCTCGAGACCCAGTACTTC. Its translation: CASSLYRAGGLETQYF. This rearrangement joins TRBV7-9 to TRBJ2-5; 9 nucleotides match TRBD2. The germline V gene has CDR1 SEHNR and CDR2 FQNEAQ (reference sequence). CDR3 length: 16 amino acids. Trimming at V came to 5 bases and at J to 5 bases, leaving 12 bases not matched to a gene.

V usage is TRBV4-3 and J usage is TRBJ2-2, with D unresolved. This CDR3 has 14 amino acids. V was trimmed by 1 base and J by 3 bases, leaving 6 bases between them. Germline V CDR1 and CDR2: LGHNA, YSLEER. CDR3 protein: CASSQVYDTGELFF. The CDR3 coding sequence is TGCGCCAGCAGCCAAGTTTATGACACCGGGGAGCTGTTTTTT.

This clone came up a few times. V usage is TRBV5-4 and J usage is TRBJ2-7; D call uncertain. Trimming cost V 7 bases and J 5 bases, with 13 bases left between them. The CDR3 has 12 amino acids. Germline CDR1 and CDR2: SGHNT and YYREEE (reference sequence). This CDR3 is CASALFGNEQYF. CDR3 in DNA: TGTGCCAGCGCTCTTTTTGGCAACGAGCAGTACTTC.

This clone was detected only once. This CDR3 reads CASSSNYGYTF. The CDR3 nucleotides read TGCGCCAGCAGCTCAAACTATGGCTACACCTTC. The chain uses TRBV5-1 and TRBJ1-2; D not resolved. V was pared by 3 bases and J by 2 bases, with 2 bases between. CDR3 length equals 11 residues. Germline CDR1 SGHRS, CDR2 YFSETQ.

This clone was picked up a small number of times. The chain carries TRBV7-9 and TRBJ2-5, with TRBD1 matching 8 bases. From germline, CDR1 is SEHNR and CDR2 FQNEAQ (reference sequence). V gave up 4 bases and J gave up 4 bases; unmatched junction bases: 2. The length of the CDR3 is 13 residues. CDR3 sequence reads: CASSSRGPETQYF. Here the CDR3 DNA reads TGTGCCAGCAGCTCCAGGGGGCCAGAGACCCAGTACTTC.

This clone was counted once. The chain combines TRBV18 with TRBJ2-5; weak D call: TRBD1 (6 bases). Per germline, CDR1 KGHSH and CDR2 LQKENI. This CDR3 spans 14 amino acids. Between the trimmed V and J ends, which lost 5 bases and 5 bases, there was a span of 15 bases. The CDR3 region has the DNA TGTGCCAGCTCATCGACAGGAGGTGGGGAGACCCAGTACTTC. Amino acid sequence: CASSSTGGGETQYF.

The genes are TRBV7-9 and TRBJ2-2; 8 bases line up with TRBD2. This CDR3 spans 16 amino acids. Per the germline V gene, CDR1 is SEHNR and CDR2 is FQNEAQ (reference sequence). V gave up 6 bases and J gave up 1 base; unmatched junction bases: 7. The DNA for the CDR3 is TGTGCCAGCAGAGCCTTGGGACTAGTGAACACCGGGGAGCTGTTTTTT. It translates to CASRALGLVNTGELFF.

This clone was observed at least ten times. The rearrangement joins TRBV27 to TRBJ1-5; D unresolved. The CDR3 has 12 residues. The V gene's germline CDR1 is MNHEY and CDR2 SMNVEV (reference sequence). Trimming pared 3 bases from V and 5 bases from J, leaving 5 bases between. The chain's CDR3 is CASSFIDQPQHF. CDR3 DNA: TGTGCCAGCAGTTTCATCGATCAGCCCCAGCATTTT.

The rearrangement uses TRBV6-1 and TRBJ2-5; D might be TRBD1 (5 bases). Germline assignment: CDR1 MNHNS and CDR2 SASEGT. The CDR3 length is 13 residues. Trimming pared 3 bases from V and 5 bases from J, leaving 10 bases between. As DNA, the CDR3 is TGTGCCAGCAGTGACAGGGTATGGGAGACCCAGTACTTC. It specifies CASSDRVWETQYF.

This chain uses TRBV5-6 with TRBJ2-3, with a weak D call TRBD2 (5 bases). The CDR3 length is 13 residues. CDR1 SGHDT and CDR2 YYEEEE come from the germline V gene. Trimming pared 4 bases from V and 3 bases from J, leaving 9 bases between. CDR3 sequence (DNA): TGTGCCAGCAGCATCCGGGAAACAGATACGCAGTATTTT. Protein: CASSIRETDTQYF.

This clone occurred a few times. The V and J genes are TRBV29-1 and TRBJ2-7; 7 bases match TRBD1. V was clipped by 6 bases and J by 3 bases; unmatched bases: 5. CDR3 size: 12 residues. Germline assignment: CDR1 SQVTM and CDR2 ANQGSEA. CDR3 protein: CSVRTGVYEQYF. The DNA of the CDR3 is TGCAGCGTGCGAACAGGGGTCTACGAGCAGTACTTC.

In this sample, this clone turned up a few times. The CDR3 sequence is CASSLGGHNEQFF. DNA for the CDR3: TGTGCCAGCAGCTTAGGGGGTCACAATGAGCAGTTCTTC. This rearrangement joins TRBV11-3 to TRBJ2-1; D ambiguous. Germline CDR1 and CDR2: SGHNT and YENEEA. CDR3 length equals 13 residues. With 1 base removed from V and 5 bases from J, the gap between germline ends came to 6 bases.

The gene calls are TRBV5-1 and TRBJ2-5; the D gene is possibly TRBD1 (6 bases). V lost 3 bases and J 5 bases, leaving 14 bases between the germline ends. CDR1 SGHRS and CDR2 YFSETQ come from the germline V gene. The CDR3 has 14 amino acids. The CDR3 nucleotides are TGCGCCAGCAGCTCCGACAGGTCCGGGGAGACCCAGTACTTC. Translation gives CASSSDRSGETQYF.